This note documents a single T cell receptor beta chain sequence. After removal of 2 bases from V and 6 bases from J, the junction contained 3 bases not matched to a gene. CDR1 and CDR2 from the germline V gene are DFQATT and SNEGSKA (reference sequence). This CDR3 has 14 amino acids. The data belong to a study of blood T cells in healthy people across ages. PCR was performed a second time for roughly 7 to 11 cycles using a sample-barcoded 5' primer and a J-beta primer mix. TCRdb re-called the 5' RACE reads with MiXCR, one entry per CDR3 protein. Of about 620,000 distinct CDR3 sequences listed, about 51% are singletons. Total RNA was extracted at no less than 5 micrograms per sample.

The TCR originated in a woman at least 80 years old in good health. V is TRBV20-1 and J is TRBJ2-1, with 11 bases aligning to TRBD2. The sequencing sample was made of blood. In DNA, the CDR3 is TGCAGTGCTAGAACCGGGACTAGCGGCAATGAGCAGTTCTTC. Protein: CSARTGTSGNEQFF.